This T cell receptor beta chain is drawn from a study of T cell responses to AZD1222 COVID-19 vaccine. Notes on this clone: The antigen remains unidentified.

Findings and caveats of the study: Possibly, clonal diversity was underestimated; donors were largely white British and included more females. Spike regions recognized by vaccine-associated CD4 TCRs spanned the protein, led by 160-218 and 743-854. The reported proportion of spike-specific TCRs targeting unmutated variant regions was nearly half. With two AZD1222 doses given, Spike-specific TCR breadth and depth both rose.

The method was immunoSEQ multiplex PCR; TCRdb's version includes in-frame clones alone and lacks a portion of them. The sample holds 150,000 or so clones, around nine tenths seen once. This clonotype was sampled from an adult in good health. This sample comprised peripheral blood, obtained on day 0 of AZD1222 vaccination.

CDR3 bases: TGCAGCGTTGAAGACAGTGAGGCCTACGAGCAGTACTTC. It translates to CSVEDSEAYEQYF. The chain couples TRBV29-1 to TRBJ2-7, with D unresolved. Trimming cost V 0 bases and J 2 bases, with 8 bases left between them. CDR3 length: 13 amino acids. CDR1 and CDR2 from the germline V gene are SQVTM and ANQGSEA.